This is a list of T cell receptor beta chains from one sample in a study of shared clonotypes between healthy human individuals. Measured with immunoSEQ multiplex PCR; TCRdb has only the in-frame clones, and not every one. The profile shows 2 million to 2.5 million clones, approximately 95% of them singletons. The sequenced sample consisted of naive CD4+ T cells from PBMCs. The origin of the receptors is a man younger than 35 in good health. Some clones in this sample may be carry-over from other donors' samples. Each CDR3 is given with its conserved first and last residue. D genes are given only for firm matches. Size is stated for part of the rows, as once, few or many counts, or as a class when the clone is expanded.

.	TRBV21-1	TRBJ2-3	.	17	CASSKSSDSDSTDTQYF	TGTGCCAGCAGCAAAAGTTCAGATTCTGACAGCACAGATACGCAGTATTTT
TRBD2	TRBV6-1	TRBJ2-7	.	15	CASSFISGIDYEQYF	TGTGCCAGCAGCTTCATTAGCGGGATAGACTACGAGCAGTACTTC
.	TRBV5-1	TRBJ2-3	.	15	CASRDSSASTDTQYF	TGCGCCAGCAGAGACTCGTCCGCTAGCACAGATACGCAGTATTTT
.	TRBV28	TRBJ1-5	.	11	CASSQSGIQHF	TGTGCCAGCAGTCAGTCAGGGATCCAGCATTTT
.	TRBV28	TRBJ1-2	.	13	CASSIRSWEGYTF	TGTGCCAGCAGTATACGGTCCTGGGAGGGCTACACCTTC
TRBD1	TRBV7-9	TRBJ2-5	.	13	CASNGQVQETQYF	TGTGCCAGCAACGGACAGGTCCAAGAGACCCAGTACTTC
.	TRBV19	TRBJ2-5	.	12	CASSPGGETQYF	TGTGCCAGTAGCCCAGGAGGGGAGACCCAGTACTTC
.	TRBV19	TRBJ2-2	.	15	CASSMGSANTGELFF	TGTGCCAGTAGTATGGGGTCAGCTAACACCGGGGAGCTGTTTTTT
.	TRBV27	TRBJ2-1	.	15	CASSRQFTGLNEQFF	TGTGCCAGCAGCCGCCAATTTACAGGGTTAAATGAGCAGTTCTTC
.	TRBV4-2	TRBJ2-2	.	14	CASSSDPGTGELFF	TGTGCCAGCAGCTCTGATCCGGGAACCGGGGAGCTGTTTTTT
.	TRBV28	TRBJ2-6	.	16	CASSISQGTGANVLTF	TGTGCCAGCAGCATATCTCAGGGGACCGGGGCCAACGTCCTGACTTTC
TRBD2	TRBV19	TRBJ2-7	.	14	CASSLAGTTWEQYF	TGTGCCAGTAGTTTAGCGGGGACGACCTGGGAGCAGTACTTC
.	TRBV18	TRBJ2-1	.	12	CASSPGTNEQFF	TGTGCCAGCTCACCCGGGACAAATGAGCAGTTCTTC
.	TRBV2	TRBJ1-3	.	16	CASRERQVFSGNTIYF	TGTGCCAGCAGAGAACGACAGGTGTTCTCTGGAAACACCATATATTTT
.	TRBV7-8	TRBJ2-1	.	13	CASKGGGYNEQFF	TGTGCCAGCAAAGGTGGCGGGTACAATGAGCAGTTCTTC
.	TRBV9	TRBJ2-2	.	15	CASSVRTSNTGELFF	TGTGCCAGCAGCGTAAGGACTTCGAACACCGGGGAGCTGTTTTTT
TRBD1	TRBV27	TRBJ2-7	once	15	CASSFAGQGAHEQYF	TGTGCCAGCAGTTTTGCGGGACAGGGGGCCCACGAGCAGTACTTC
.	TRBV7-3	TRBJ2-6	.	14	CASSPGSGANVLTF	TGTGCCAGCAGCCCCGGGTCTGGGGCCAACGTCCTGACTTTC
TRBD1	TRBV18	TRBJ1-4	.	15	CASSPPQGVGEKLFF	TGTGCCAGCTCACCACCCCAGGGGGTGGGTGAAAAACTGTTTTTT
.	TRBV6-1	TRBJ2-1	.	16	CASSAIQGGFSGEQFF	TGTGCCAGCAGTGCAATACAGGGGGGGTTTTCAGGGGAGCAGTTCTTC
TRBD1	TRBV5-8	TRBJ1-2	.	14	CASSLEQGAAGYTF	TGTGCCAGCAGCTTGGAACAGGGGGCGGCTGGCTACACCTTC
TRBD2	TRBV18	TRBJ2-7	.	18	CASAKLAGMLPLTYEQYF	TGTGCCAGCGCAAAACTAGCGGGTATGCTTCCCCTAACCTACGAGCAGTACTTC
.	TRBV9	TRBJ2-2	once	17	CASSVGHLAGGAGELFF	TGTGCCAGCAGCGTAGGACATCTAGCAGGAGGGGCCGGGGAGCTGTTTTTT
.	TRBV7-2	TRBJ2-5	.	15	CASSLIYPRVETQYF	TGTGCCAGCAGCTTAATCTACCCCAGGGTGGAGACCCAGTACTTC
TRBD2	TRBV9	TRBJ2-1	.	15	CASSLEAGVVNEQFF	TGTGCCAGCAGCCTGGAAGCGGGAGTGGTAAATGAGCAGTTCTTC
.	TRBV7-8	TRBJ2-1	.	13	CASSFNPGDQQFF	TGTGCCAGCAGCTTCAACCCCGGGGATCAGCAGTTCTTC
TRBD2	TRBV28	TRBJ2-7	.	13	CASSFRGRDEQYF	TGTGCCAGCAGTTTTCGCGGGAGGGACGAGCAGTACTTC
.	TRBV28	TRBJ1-1	.	14	CASRHGTPRGEAFF	TGTGCCAGCAGACATGGGACGCCGCGGGGTGAAGCTTTCTTT
.	TRBV4-1	TRBJ1-4	.	15	CASSQVQGYNEKLFF	TGCGCCAGCAGCCAAGTTCAAGGGTATAATGAAAAACTGTTTTTT
.	TRBV6-1	TRBJ1-2	few	13	CASSEAGRYGYTF	TGTGCCAGCAGTGAAGCAGGGCGTTATGGCTACACCTTC
TRBD2	TRBV5-1	TRBJ2-1	.	18	CASSLGPQAGDSYNEQFF	TGCGCCAGCAGCTTGGGCCCCCAAGCGGGAGATTCCTACAATGAGCAGTTCTTC
TRBD1	TRBV6-6	TRBJ2-4	once	13	CASIGTGENIQYF	TGTGCCAGCATAGGGACAGGGGAGAACATTCAGTACTTC
.	TRBV7-6	TRBJ2-7	.	13	CASSSGADREQYF	TGTGCCAGCTCGTCTGGGGCCGATAGGGAGCAGTACTTC
.	TRBV25-1	TRBJ1-2	.	17	CASSELGRDERGHGYTF	TGTGCCAGCAGTGAATTAGGCCGGGACGAACGGGGGCATGGCTACACCTTC
.	TRBV7-2	TRBJ1-4	few	15	CASSSPGREGEKLFF	TGTGCCAGCAGCTCTCCGGGACGGGAAGGGGAAAAACTGTTTTTT
TRBD2	TRBV4-1	TRBJ2-7	.	15	CASSQGLAGVYEQYF	TGCGCCAGCAGCCAGGGACTAGCGGGAGTGTACGAGCAGTACTTC
.	TRBV6-5	TRBJ1-1	.	14	CASSSRTVNTEAFF	TGTGCCAGCAGTAGCAGGACAGTGAACACTGAAGCTTTCTTT
.	TRBV5-6	TRBJ1-2	.	12	CASTRRPYGYTF	TGTGCCAGCACCAGACGGCCCTATGGCTACACCTTC
.	TRBV4-3	TRBJ2-1	.	15	CASSQVPTGFNEQFF	TGCGCCAGCAGCCAAGTCCCCACGGGGTTCAATGAGCAGTTCTTC
TRBD2	TRBV9	TRBJ2-2	.	16	CASQEREGQITGELFF	TGTGCCAGCCAAGAGCGGGAGGGCCAAATCACCGGGGAGCTGTTTTTT
TRBD2	TRBV6-1	TRBJ2-5	.	15	CASTRGVGLEETQYF	TGTGCCAGCACTCGGGGGGTTGGTTTGGAAGAGACCCAGTACTTC
TRBD2	TRBV5-1	TRBJ2-7	.	16	CASSPRGGLGSYEQYF	TGCGCCAGCAGCCCCCGGGGGGGCCTAGGCTCCTACGAGCAGTACTTC
.	TRBV7-2	TRBJ2-4	.	14	CASSERDTRGIQYF	TGTGCCAGCAGCGAGCGGGACACGCGAGGCATTCAGTACTTC